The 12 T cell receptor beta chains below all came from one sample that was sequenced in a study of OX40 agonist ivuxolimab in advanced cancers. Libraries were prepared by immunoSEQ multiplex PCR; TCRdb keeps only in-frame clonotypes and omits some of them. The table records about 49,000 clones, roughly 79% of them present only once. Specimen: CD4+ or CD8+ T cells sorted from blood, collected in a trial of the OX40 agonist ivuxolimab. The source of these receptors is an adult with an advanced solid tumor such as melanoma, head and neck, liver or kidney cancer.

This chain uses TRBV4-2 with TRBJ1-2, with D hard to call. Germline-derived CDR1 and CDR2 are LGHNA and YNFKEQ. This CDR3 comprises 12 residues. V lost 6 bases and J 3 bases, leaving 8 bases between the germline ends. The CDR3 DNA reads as TGTGCCAGCAGACCGGACGACTATGGCTACACCTTC. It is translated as CASRPDDYGYTF.

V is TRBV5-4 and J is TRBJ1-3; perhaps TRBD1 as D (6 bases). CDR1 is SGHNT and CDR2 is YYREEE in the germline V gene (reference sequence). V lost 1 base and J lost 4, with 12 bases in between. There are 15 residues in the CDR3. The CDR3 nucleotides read TGTGCCAGCAGCTTGAACAGGGCTTGGGGAAACACCATATATTTT. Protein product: CASSLNRAWGNTIYF.

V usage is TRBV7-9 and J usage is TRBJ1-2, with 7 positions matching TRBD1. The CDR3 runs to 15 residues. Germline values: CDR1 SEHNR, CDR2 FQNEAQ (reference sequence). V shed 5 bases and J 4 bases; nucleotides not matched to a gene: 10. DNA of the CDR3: TGTGCCAGCAGCCCTTCGTCAGGGGGGATCTATGGCTACACCTTC. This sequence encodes CASSPSSGGIYGYTF.

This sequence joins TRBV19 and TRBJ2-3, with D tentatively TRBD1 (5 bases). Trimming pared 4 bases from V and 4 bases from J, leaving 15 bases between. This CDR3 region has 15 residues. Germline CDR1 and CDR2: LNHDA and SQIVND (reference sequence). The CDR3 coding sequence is TGTGCCAGTAGTACCGACAGCCGCGGCTCAGATACGCAGTATTTT. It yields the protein CASSTDSRGSDTQYF.

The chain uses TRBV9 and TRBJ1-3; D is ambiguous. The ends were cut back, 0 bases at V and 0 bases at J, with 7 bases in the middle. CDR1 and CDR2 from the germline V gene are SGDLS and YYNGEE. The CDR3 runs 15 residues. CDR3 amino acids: CASSVEAGSGNTIYF. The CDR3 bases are TGTGCCAGCAGCGTAGAGGCAGGCTCTGGAAACACCATATATTTT. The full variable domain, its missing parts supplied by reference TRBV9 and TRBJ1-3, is DSGVTQTPKHLITATGQRVTLRCSPRSGDLSVYWYQQSLDQGLQFLIQYYNGEERAKGNILERFSAQQFPDLHSELNLSSLELGDSALYFCASSVEAGSGNTIYFGEGSWLTVV.

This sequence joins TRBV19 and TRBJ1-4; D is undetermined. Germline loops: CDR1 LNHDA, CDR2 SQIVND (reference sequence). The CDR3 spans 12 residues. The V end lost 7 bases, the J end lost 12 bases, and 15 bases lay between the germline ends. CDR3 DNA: TGTGCCAGTATCATGGCGGTTGTAGAACTGTTTTTT. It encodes CASIMAVVELFF.

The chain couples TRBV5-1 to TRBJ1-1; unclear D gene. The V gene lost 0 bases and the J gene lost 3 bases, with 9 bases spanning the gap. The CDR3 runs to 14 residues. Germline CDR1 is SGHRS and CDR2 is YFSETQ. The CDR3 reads CASSLGAQDTEAFF. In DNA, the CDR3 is TGCGCCAGCAGCTTGGGGGCGCAGGACACTGAAGCTTTCTTT. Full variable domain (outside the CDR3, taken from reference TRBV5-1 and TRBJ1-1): KAGVTQTPRYLIKTRGQQVTLSCSPISGHRSVSWYQQTPGQGLQFLFEYFSETQRNKGNFPGRFSGRQFSNSRSEMNVSTLELGDSALYLCASSLGAQDTEAFFGQGTRLTVV.

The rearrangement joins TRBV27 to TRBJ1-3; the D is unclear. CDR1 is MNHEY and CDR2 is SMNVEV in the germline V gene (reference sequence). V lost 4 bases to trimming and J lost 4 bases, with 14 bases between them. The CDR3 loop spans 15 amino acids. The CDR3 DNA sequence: TGTGCCAGCAGTTCCCAATGGACCAAAGGAAACACCATATATTTT. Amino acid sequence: CASSSQWTKGNTIYF.

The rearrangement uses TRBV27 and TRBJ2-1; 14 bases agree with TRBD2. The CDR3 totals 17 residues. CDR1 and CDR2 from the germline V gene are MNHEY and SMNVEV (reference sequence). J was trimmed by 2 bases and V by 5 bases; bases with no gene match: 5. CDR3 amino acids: CASSPGLAGAAYNEQFF. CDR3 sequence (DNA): TGTGCCAGCAGTCCGGGACTAGCGGGAGCGGCCTACAATGAGCAGTTCTTC.

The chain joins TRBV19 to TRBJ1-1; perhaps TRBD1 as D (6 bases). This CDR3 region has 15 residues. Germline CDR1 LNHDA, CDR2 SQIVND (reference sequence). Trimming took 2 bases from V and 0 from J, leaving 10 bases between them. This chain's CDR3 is CASSILGGMNTEAFF. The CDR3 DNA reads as TGTGCCAGTAGTATATTAGGGGGAATGAACACTGAAGCTTTCTTT.

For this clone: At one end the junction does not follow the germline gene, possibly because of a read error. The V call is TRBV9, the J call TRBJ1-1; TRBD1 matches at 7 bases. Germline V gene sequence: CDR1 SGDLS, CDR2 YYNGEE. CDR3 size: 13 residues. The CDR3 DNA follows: TGTGCCGGCAGCGAAGCCGGGACAGCTGAAGCTTTCTTT. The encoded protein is CAGSEAGTAEAFF.

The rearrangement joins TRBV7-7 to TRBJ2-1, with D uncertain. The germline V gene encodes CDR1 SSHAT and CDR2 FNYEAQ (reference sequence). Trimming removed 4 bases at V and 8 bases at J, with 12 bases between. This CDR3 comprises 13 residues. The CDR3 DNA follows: TGTGCCAGCAGCTCGGACCCGTTTCATGAGCAGTTCTTC. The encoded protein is CASSSDPFHEQFF.